This is a list of T cell receptor beta chains from one sample in a study of blood T cell repertoires in COVID-19. Repertoires were generated with immunoSEQ multiplex PCR, while TCRdb's copy carries only in-frame clones and drops some. The data hold around 260,000 clones, with 86% observed a single time. What was sequenced was peripheral blood. The source of these receptors is a woman in her twenties or thirties with active or convalescent COVID-19. Each CDR3 is given with its conserved first and last residue. A D gene is named only where the DNA matches it firmly. Rows give clone size only sometimes, using once, few, many, or a class for an expanded clone.

TRBV19	TRBJ2-1	-	14	-	TGTGCCAGTAGTGCGATTAGCTCCTACAATGAGCAGTTCTTC	CASSAISSYNEQFF
TRBV7-3	TRBJ2-1	-	15	TRBD2	TGTGCCAGCAGCGCTGGGACTAGCGGGAACAATGAGCAGTTCTTC	CASSAGTSGNNEQFF
TRBV10-3	TRBJ2-7	-	15	TRBD2	TGTGCCATCAGTGACCCCGGGACTAGCAGCCGCTGGCAGTACTTC	CAISDPGTSSRWQYF
TRBV6-5	TRBJ1-1	-	14	TRBD1	TGTGCCAGCGGGGGGGACAGGGAGGACACTGAAGCTTTCTTT	CASGGDREDTEAFF
TRBV7-3	TRBJ1-6	-	13	-	TGTGCCAGCAGCTTATCCGGTAGTTCACCCCTCCACTTT	CASSLSGSSPLHF
TRBV2	TRBJ2-7	once	13	TRBD1	TGTGCCAGCAGTGAACGTTTGGTCGGGACAGGTTGCTTC	CASSERLVGTGCF
TRBV5-1	TRBJ1-6	-	13	-	TGCGCCAGCAGCTTGGGTAACAGCTCACCCCTCCACTTT	CASSLGNSSPLHF
TRBV10-3	TRBJ2-7	-	14	-	TGTGCCATCAATGACGGGACTTCTACCTACGAGCAGTACTTC	CAINDGTSTYEQYF
TRBV9	TRBJ2-7	-	15	-	TGTGCCAGCAGCGTAGGGTCGGTAGGAGGGGTCGAGCAGTACTTC	CASSVGSVGGVEQYF
TRBV6-4	TRBJ1-2	once	12	-	TGTGCCAGCAGTGTAGGGGTCGATCCCTACACCTTC	CASSVGVDPYTF
TRBV19	TRBJ2-7	-	15	TRBD1	TGTGCCAGTAGTATCGCGGGGACAGGGGGTCTCGAGCAGTACTTC	CASSIAGTGGLEQYF
TRBV19	TRBJ2-3	-	16	TRBD2	TGTGCCAGTAGTATAGATCAGGGGCGGGGGGCGGATACGCAGTATTTT	CASSIDQGRGADTQYF
TRBV7-8	TRBJ2-2	-	20	TRBD2	TGTGCCAGCAGCTCCCCCCCTGGGCTAGCGGGGGGGCGGGGCACCGGGGAGCTGTTTTTT	CASSSPPGLAGGRGTGELFF
TRBV19	TRBJ1-4	-	15	TRBD1	TGTGCCAGTAGTATTTACAGGGGGCGTGATGAAAAACTGTTTTTT	CASSIYRGRDEKLFF
TRBV30	TRBJ1-3	-	16	-	TGTGCCTGGAGTAGGACACGCGGATTCTCTGGAAACACCATATATTTT	CAWSRTRGFSGNTIYF
TRBV7-6	TRBJ2-1	-	15	-	TGTGCCAGCAGCTTAGATGGACAGTCCTACAATGAGCAGTTCTTC	CASSLDGQSYNEQFF
TRBV2	TRBJ1-1	-	13	-	TGTGCCAGCAGTGACGGTCGGGGAACTGAAGCTTTCTTT	CASSDGRGTEAFF
TRBV6-2/TRBV6-3	TRBJ1-2	few	14	-	TGTGCCAGCAGCAGAGACGGGGTTCCCGCGGGCTACACCTTC	CASSRDGVPAGYTF
TRBV30	TRBJ1-5	-	14	-	TGTGCCTGGAGCCGACGGGGGAGCAATCAGCCCCAGCATTTT	CAWSRRGSNQPQHF
TRBV6-2/TRBV6-3	TRBJ2-5	-	14	-	TGTGCCAGCAGTCTTTCCTCGGCGGTAGAGACCCAGTACTTC	CASSLSSAVETQYF
TRBV19	TRBJ1-2	-	16	-	TGTGCCAGTTCGGTCGGGGGAAAAGGGACTAACTATGGCTACACCTTC	CASSVGGKGTNYGYTF
TRBV3-1/TRBV3-2	TRBJ1-2	once	18	-	TGTGCCAGCAGCCAAGATTGGGGAGACCAGATTAGAAACTATGGCTACACCTTC	CASSQDWGDQIRNYGYTF
TRBV29-1	TRBJ2-5	-	13	-	TGCAGCGTCCCCGACACTAGTCAAGAGACCCAGTACTTC	CSVPDTSQETQYF
TRBV7-2	TRBJ1-3	-	13	-	TGTGCCAGCAGCTTAAGCCCCTCAAACACCATATATTTT	CASSLSPSNTIYF
TRBV19	TRBJ1-5	-	12	-	TGTGCCAGTAGTATGAGCTATCAGCCCCAGCATTTT	CASSMSYQPQHF
TRBV12-3/TRBV12-4	TRBJ1-2	once	13	-	TGTGCCAGCAGTTTAAGGAGGACCGGGGGCTACACCTTC	CASSLRRTGGYTF
TRBV30	TRBJ1-1	-	16	-	TGTGCCTGGAGTGTAGGGCCCCAGGGGCCGAACACTGAAGCTTTCTTT	CAWSVGPQGPNTEAFF
TRBV5-8	TRBJ1-5	-	13	-	TGTGCCAGCAGCTTTGAGAAGAATCAGCCCCAGCATTTT	CASSFEKNQPQHF
TRBV9	TRBJ2-1	-	15	-	TGTGCCAGCAGCGTGGGTCCTAGCTCCTACAATGAGCAGTTCTTC	CASSVGPSSYNEQFF
TRBV2	TRBJ2-7	once	13	-	TGTGCCAGCAGTTGGGGGCGGACCTACGAGCAGTACTTC	CASSWGRTYEQYF
TRBV4-2	TRBJ1-2	once	16	-	TGTGCCAGCAGCCAAGATGATCGTCAGGGCGGAGATGGCTACACCTTC	CASSQDDRQGGDGYTF
TRBV29-1	TRBJ1-4	-	13	-	TGCAGCGCTGGTTTGAGTATATATGAAAAACTGTTTTTT	CSAGLSIYEKLFF
TRBV4-2	TRBJ2-3	-	16	TRBD2	TGTGCCAGCAGCCAGGCGACTAGCGGGGGCACAGATACGCAGTATTTT	CASSQATSGGTDTQYF
TRBV18	TRBJ1-1	-	14	-	TGTGCCAGCTTGGCCGGAGTCGCGAACACTGAAGCTTTCTTT	CASLAGVANTEAFF
TRBV7-3	TRBJ2-7	few	12	-	TGTGCCAGCAGCTTCCTATGTTACGAGCAGTACTTC	CASSFLCYEQYF
TRBV9	TRBJ2-7	-	15	TRBD1	TGTGCCAGCAGCGAGTCCGGGACAGCGCTCGGGGAGCAGTACTTC	CASSESGTALGEQYF
TRBV28	TRBJ1-2	-	14	-	TGTGCCAGCAGTCGTAGACCCCAGGGTAATGGCTACACCTTC	CASSRRPQGNGYTF
TRBV5-1	TRBJ1-4	-	15	TRBD1	TGCGCCAGCAGCTTAAAAGGACAGGGGAATGAAAAACTGTTTTTT	CASSLKGQGNEKLFF
TRBV6-1	TRBJ1-5	-	14	-	TGTGCCAGCAGTGAGTGGGGAGTCAATCAGCCCCAGCATTTT	CASSEWGVNQPQHF
TRBV7-9	TRBJ2-2	-	14	-	TGTGCCAGCAGCTTTTCGACAGGAGCCGGGGAGCTGTTTTTT	CASSFSTGAGELFF
TRBV4-3	TRBJ2-2	-	16	-	TGCGCCAGCAGCCAAGTCCCGTCGGGGGGCGGGAGGGAGCTGTTTTTT	CASSQVPSGGGRELFF
TRBV11-2	TRBJ2-7	-	18	-	TGTGCCAGCAGCTTATTTCCAACAGGAACCAGACCACCCTACGAGCAGTACTTC	CASSLFPTGTRPPYEQYF
TRBV18	TRBJ1-6	-	15	-	TGTGCCAGCTCACTAAACAGGGAAAGGGGTTCACCCCTCCACTTT	CASSLNRERGSPLHF
TRBV3-1/TRBV3-2	TRBJ2-2	-	20	TRBD2	TGTGCCAGCAGCCAAGCCGGGACTAGCGGGACCAAAGGGAACACCGGGGAGCTGTTTTTT	CASSQAGTSGTKGNTGELFF
TRBV20-1	TRBJ1-1	-	11	-	TGCAGTGCTAGAGGTCTCGCTGAAGCTTTCTTT	CSARGLAEAFF
TRBV7-9	TRBJ1-6	-	15	-	TGTGCCAGCAGCTTACAAGGGGGTGGGCGGTCACCCCTCCACTTT	CASSLQGGGRSPLHF
TRBV3-1/TRBV3-2	TRBJ2-7	-	17	-	TGTGCCAGCAGCCCCGGGTATACTTCTTACCCCACCTACGAGCAGTACTTC	CASSPGYTSYPTYEQYF
TRBV7-9	TRBJ2-3	-	15	-	TGTGCCAGCAGCTCGGGACATTTTAGCACAGATACGCAGTATTTT	CASSSGHFSTDTQYF
TRBV27	TRBJ1-2	-	17	TRBD1	TGTGCCAGCAGTAGATCAGGGACAGGGGTGGGATACTATGGCTACACCTTC	CASSRSGTGVGYYGYTF
TRBV29-1	TRBJ1-5	-	12	TRBD1	TGCAGCGTTGCGGGACAGAATCAGCCCCAGCATTTT	CSVAGQNQPQHF
TRBV7-3	TRBJ1-6	-	13	-	TGTGCCAGCAGCTTAACGGAGGACTCACCCCTCCACTTT	CASSLTEDSPLHF
TRBV30	TRBJ1-6	-	16	-	TGTGCCTGGAGTTGGGGGACATTAACGGATAATTCACCCCTCCACTTT	CAWSWGTLTDNSPLHF
TRBV12-3/TRBV12-4	TRBJ1-1	-	11	-	TGTGCCAGCACAGGGCCCACTGAAGCTTTCTTT	CASTGPTEAFF
TRBV6-5	TRBJ1-1	-	14	-	TGTGCCACTGAAGAGACAGTTTACCACACTGAAGCTTTCTTT	CATEETVYHTEAFF
TRBV19	TRBJ2-1	few	14	TRBD1	TGTGCCAGTATCGGACAGGGTTCCTACAATGAGCAGTTCTTC	CASIGQGSYNEQFF
TRBV9	TRBJ2-7	once	15	-	TGTGCCAGCAGCGTAGATAGTCGGGTCAGAGGGGAGCAGTACTTC	CASSVDSRVRGEQYF